These 5 T cell receptor beta chains share one sample of origin, sequenced in a study of blood T cells in healthy people across ages. Next came a second PCR, run for about 6 to 11 cycles, which used a sample-barcoded 5' primer along with a J-beta primer mix. Using its own MiXCR run on the 5' RACE reads, TCRdb lists one record per CDR3 protein. The sample comprises some 1.4 million distinct CDR3 sequences, 35% to 45% of which are singletons, and 7% to 9.5% rests with the top ten. Sequenced material: blood. The receptors originated from a woman aged 18-29 years in good health.

This sequence joins TRBV28 and TRBJ2-3; tentatively, D is TRBD1 or TRBD2 (5 bases each). V was trimmed by 6 bases and J by 2 bases, leaving 12 bases between them. The CDR3 has 14 amino acids. The germline V gene encodes CDR1 MDHEN and CDR2 SYDVKM. CDR3 residues: CASRGPGFTDTQYF. CDR3 DNA sequence: TGTGCCAGCAGGGGACCGGGTTTCACAGATACGCAGTATTTT.

The J gene is TRBJ1-2, the V gene TRBV12-3 or TRBV12-4; unclear D gene. This CDR3 comprises 12 residues. The V gene lost 3 bases and the J gene lost 8 bases, with 10 bases spanning the gap. The CDR3 DNA is TGTGCCAGCAGTTTTGGGTCGAAAGGCTACACCTTC. Translating it yields CASSFGSKGYTF.

The chain is built from TRBV30 and TRBJ2-1; D is uncertain. The CDR3 is 12 residues long. V lost 2 bases and J 9 bases, leaving 11 bases between the germline ends. Germline V CDR1 and CDR2: GTSNPN, SVGIG (reference sequence). The CDR3 loop reads CAWSPPLGEQFF. DNA of the CDR3: TGTGCCTGGAGTCCCCCCCTGGGTGAGCAGTTCTTC.

This chain connects TRBV7-9 to TRBJ2-1; D remains ambiguous. The CDR3 extends over 14 amino acids. Trimming cost V 7 bases and J 0 bases, with 10 bases left between them. Per germline, CDR1 SEHNR and CDR2 FQNEAQ (reference sequence). CDR3 in amino acids: CASNLLSSYNEQFF. CDR3 nucleotides: TGTGCCAGCAATCTGCTGAGCTCCTACAATGAGCAGTTCTTC.

The chain employs TRBV24-1 and TRBJ2-7; D is uncertain. The CDR3 length is 12 residues. The germline V gene has CDR1 KGHDR and CDR2 SFDVKD. The V gene lost 3 bases and the J gene lost 6 bases, with 8 bases spanning the gap. The CDR3 nucleotides are TGTGCCACCAGTGATACTGGCTCCGAGCAGTACTTC. This encodes CATSDTGSEQYF.